This T cell receptor beta chain appears in the sequencing data of a study of blood T cell repertoires in COVID-19. Study overall: The analysed material was cDNA or gDNA that came from T cells, B-cell-depleted T cells, or PBMCs.

The length of the CDR3 is 12 residues. Germline V gene data show CDR1 as KGHDR and CDR2 as SFDVKD. V was clipped by 6 bases and J by 4 bases, with 8 bases between them. Clones were read by immunoSEQ multiplex PCR, and TCRdb kept only the in-frame ones, dropping some. The sample consists of approximately 31,000 clones, about 86% of them appearing once. The sequencing input was peripheral blood. This clonotype was obtained from a woman aged 80 or older with active or convalescent COVID-19. The V and J genes are TRBV24-1 and TRBJ1-2, with D uncertain. CDR3 DNA sequence: TGTGCCACCAGTAGGGAGGGCTATGGCTACACCTTC. Protein product: CATSREGYGYTF.